This TCR beta chain came from a study of blood T cell repertoires in COVID-19. Sequencing used immunoSEQ multiplex PCR; TCRdb keeps in-frame clones, though not all of them. The sample includes about 380,000 clones, roughly 80% of them seen just once. Trimming stripped 10 bases from V and 4 bases from J, with 5 bases between. CDR1 and CDR2 (germline): MNHEY, SMNVEV (reference sequence). The CDR3 contains 9 residues. The chain links TRBV27 to TRBJ2-7; D ambiguous. Sequences were obtained from peripheral blood. The sequence was collected from a human donor with acute or convalescent COVID-19. The donor label of this sample is uncertain. For the CDR3, the DNA is TGTGCCATTTCTTACGAGCAGTACTTC. Translating it yields CAISYEQYF.